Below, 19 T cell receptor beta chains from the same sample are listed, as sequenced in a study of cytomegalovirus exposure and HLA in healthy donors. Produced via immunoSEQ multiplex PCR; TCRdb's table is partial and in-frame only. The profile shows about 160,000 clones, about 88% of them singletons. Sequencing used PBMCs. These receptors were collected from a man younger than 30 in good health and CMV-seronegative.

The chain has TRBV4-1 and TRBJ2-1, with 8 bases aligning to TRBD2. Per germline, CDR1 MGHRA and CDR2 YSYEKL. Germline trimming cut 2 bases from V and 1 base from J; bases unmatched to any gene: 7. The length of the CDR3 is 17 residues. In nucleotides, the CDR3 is TGCGCCAGCAGCCAAACGGTAGCGGGGCGGTCCTACAATGAGCAGTTCTTC. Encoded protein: CASSQTVAGRSYNEQFF.

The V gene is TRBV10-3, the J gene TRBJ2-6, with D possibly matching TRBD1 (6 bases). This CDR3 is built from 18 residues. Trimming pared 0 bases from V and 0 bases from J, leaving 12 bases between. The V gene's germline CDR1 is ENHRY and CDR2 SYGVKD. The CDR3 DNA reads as TGTGCCATCAGTGAGTCGTGGGGGCAGAGCTCTGGGGCCAACGTCCTGACTTTC. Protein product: CAISESWGQSSGANVLTF.

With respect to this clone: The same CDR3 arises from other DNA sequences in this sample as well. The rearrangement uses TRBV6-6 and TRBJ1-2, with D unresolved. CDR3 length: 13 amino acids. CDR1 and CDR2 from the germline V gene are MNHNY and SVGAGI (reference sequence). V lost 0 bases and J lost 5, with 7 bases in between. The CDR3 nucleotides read TGTGCCAGCAGTTACTCGAGAGGGTATGGCTACACCTTC. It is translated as CASSYSRGYGYTF.

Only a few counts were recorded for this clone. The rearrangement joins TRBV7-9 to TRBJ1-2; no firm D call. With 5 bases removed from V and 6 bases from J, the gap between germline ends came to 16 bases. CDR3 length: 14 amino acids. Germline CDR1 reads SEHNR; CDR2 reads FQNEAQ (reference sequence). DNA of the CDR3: TGTGCCAGCAGCCCGGATGTCAGAGGAGATGGCTACACCTTC. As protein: CASSPDVRGDGYTF.

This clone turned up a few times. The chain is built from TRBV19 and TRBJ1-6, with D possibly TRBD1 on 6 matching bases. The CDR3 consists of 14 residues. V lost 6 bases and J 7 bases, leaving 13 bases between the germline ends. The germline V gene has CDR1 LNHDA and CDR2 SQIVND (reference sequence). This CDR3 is CASSYTGTNSPLHF. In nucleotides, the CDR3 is TGTGCCAGTAGCTACACAGGGACGAATTCACCCCTCCACTTT.

CDR3 in DNA: TGTGCCAGCAGCTCCTTTGGCACAGGGAGCGAACAGCCCCAGCATTTT. This gives the protein CASSSFGTGSEQPQHF. This chain uses TRBV7-8 with TRBJ1-5; D is possibly TRBD1 (6 bases). Deletions cut 4 bases from V and 7 bases from J, with 20 bases between. The CDR3 spans 16 residues. Germline V lookup: CDR1 SGHVS, CDR2 FQNEAQ.

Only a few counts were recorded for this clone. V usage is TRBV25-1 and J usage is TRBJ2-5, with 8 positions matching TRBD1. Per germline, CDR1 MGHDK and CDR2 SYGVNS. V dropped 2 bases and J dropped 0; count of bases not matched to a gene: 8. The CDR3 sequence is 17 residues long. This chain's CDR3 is CASSEDRGARYQETQYF. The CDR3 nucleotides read TGTGCCAGCAGTGAAGACAGGGGAGCAAGGTACCAAGAGACCCAGTACTTC.

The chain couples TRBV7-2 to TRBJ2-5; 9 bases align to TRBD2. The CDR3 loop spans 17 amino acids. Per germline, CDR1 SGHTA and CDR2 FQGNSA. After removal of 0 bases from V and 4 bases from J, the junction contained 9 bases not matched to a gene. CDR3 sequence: CASSLAQGSGRSETQYF. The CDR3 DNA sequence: TGTGCCAGCAGCTTAGCGCAGGGTAGCGGGAGATCAGAGACCCAGTACTTC.

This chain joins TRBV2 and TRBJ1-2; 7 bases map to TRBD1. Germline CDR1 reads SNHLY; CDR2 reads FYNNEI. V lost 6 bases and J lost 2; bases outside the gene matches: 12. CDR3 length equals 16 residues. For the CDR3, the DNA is TGTGCCAGCAGCGAACTTCAGACCAGGGGGAACTATGGCTACACCTTC. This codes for CASSELQTRGNYGYTF.

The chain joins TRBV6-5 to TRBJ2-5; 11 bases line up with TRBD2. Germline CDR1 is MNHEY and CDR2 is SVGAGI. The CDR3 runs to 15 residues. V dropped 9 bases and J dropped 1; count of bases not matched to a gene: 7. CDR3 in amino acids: CASRTSGGFQETQYF. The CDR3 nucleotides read TGTGCCAGTCGAACTAGCGGGGGTTTCCAAGAGACCCAGTACTTC.

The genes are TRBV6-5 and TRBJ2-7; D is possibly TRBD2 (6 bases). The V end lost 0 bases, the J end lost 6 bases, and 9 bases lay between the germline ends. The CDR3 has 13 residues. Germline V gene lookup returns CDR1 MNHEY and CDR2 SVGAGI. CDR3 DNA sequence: TGTGCCAGCAGTTACTCTCAGGGAGGCGAGCAGTACGTC. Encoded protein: CASSYSQGGEQYV.

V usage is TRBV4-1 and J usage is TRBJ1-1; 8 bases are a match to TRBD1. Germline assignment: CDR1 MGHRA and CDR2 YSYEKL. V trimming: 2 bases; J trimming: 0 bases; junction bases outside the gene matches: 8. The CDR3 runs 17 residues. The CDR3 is CASSQQIPGQVNTEAFF. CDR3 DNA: TGCGCCAGCAGCCAACAAATTCCGGGACAGGTGAACACTGAAGCTTTCTTT.

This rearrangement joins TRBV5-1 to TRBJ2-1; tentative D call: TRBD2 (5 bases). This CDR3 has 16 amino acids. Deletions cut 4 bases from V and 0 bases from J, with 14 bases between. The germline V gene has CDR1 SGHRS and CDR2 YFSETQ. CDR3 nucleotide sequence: TGCGCCAGCAGCCCCGCGGGTGGCCGCTCCTACAATGAGCAGTTCTTC. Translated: CASSPAGGRSYNEQFF.

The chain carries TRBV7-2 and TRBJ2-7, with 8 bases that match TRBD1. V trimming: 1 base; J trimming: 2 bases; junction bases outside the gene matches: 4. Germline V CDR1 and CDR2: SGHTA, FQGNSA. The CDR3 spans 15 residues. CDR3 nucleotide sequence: TGTGCCAGCAGCTTAGGGACAGGGAACACCTACGAGCAGTACGTC. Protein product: CASSLGTGNTYEQYV.

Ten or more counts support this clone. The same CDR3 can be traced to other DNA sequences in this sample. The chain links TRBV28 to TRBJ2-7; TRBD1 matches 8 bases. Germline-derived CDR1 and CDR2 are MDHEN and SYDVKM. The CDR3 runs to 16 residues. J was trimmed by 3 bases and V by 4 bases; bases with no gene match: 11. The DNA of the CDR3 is TGTGCCAGCAGTTCACCGGACAGGGCAGGGGTCTACGAGCAGTACTTC. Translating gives CASSSPDRAGVYEQYF.

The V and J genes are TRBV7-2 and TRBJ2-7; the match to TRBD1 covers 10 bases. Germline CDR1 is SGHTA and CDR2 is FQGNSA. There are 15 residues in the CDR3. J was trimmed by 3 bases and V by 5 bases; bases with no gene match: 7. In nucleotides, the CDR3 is TGTGCCAGCAGCGTTCCGGACAGGGGGTTCTACGAGCAGTACTTC. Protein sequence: CASSVPDRGFYEQYF.

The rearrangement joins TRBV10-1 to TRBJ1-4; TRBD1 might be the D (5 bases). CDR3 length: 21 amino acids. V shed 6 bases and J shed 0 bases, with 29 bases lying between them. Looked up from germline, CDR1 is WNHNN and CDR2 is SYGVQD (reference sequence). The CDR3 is CASRNTITGVIKIATNEKLFF. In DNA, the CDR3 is TGCGCCAGCAGAAATACTATTACAGGAGTAATTAAAATTGCAACTAATGAAAAACTGTTTTTT.

The DNA for the CDR3 is TGTGCCAGCAGTCGCAGGACCACAGGGAGTGAGCAGTTCTTC. Its protein is CASSRRTTGSEQFF. The rearrangement uses TRBV27 and TRBJ2-1, with D perhaps TRBD1 (6 bases). CDR1 and CDR2 (germline): MNHEY, SMNVEV (reference sequence). Trimming pared 5 bases from V and 9 bases from J, leaving 17 bases between. There are 14 residues in the CDR3.

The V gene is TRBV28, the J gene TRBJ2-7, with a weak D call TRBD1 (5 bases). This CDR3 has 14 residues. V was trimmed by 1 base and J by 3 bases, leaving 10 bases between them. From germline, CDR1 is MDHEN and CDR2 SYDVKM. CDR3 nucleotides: TGTGCCAGCAGTTTATACGACAGAGACTACGAGCAGTACTTC. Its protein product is CASSLYDRDYEQYF.